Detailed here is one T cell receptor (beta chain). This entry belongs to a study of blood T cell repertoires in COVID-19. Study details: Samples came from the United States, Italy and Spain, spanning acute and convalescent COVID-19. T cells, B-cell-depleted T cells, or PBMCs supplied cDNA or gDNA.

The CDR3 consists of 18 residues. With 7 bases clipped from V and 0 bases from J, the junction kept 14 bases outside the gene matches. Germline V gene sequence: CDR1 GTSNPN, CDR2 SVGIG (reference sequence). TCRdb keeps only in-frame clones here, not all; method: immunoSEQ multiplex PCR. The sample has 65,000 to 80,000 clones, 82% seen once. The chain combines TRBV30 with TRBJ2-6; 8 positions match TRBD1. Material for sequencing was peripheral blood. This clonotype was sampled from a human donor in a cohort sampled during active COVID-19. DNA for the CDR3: TGTGCCTCCCCCCCCCGGGGACAGGTCCTCTCTGGGGCCAACGTCCTGACTTTC. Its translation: CASPPRGQVLSGANVLTF. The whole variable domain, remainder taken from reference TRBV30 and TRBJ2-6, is SQTIHQWPATLVQPVGSPLSLECTVEGTSNPNLYWYRQAAGRGLQLLFYSVGIGQISSEVPQNLSASRPQDRQFILSSKKLLLSDSGFYLCASPPRGQVLSGANVLTFGAGSRLTVL.